The 13 T cell receptor beta chains in this list originate from one sample, sequenced in a study of blood T cell repertoires in COVID-19. Sequencing was performed with immunoSEQ multiplex PCR; in TCRdb, only in-frame clones are kept and a portion is missing. The sample contains around 250,000 clones, around 84% of which appear only once. Sequencing was carried out using PBMCs or T cells enriched from blood (not recorded which). All receptors come from a man aged 25-40 years with acute COVID-19.

This sequence joins TRBV19 and TRBJ2-1, with TRBD2 matching over 8 bases. Trimming at V came to 4 bases and at J to 8 bases, leaving 13 bases not matched to a gene. Germline CDR1 LNHDA, CDR2 SQIVND (reference sequence). The CDR3 sequence is 16 residues long. This CDR3 is CASSSSLADLIDEQFF. The CDR3 DNA reads TGTGCCAGTAGTAGCTCACTAGCGGACCTAATTGATGAGCAGTTCTTC.

V is TRBV29-1 and J is TRBJ2-1; D is perhaps TRBD2 (7 bases). CDR3 size: 13 residues. Looked up from germline, CDR1 is SQVTM and CDR2 is ANQGSEA. Trimming shortened V by 6 bases and J by 9 bases, and 18 bases separated the two germline ends. The CDR3 DNA reads TGCAGCGTAGTGAAAAGGGGGGGTAGTGAGCAGTTCTTC. It is translated as CSVVKRGGSEQFF.

V and J are TRBV7-9 and TRBJ2-4; possible D gene TRBD2, 7 bases. The V end was cut by 2 bases, the J end by 1 base, with 15 bases between. Germline V gene sequence: CDR1 SEHNR, CDR2 FQNEAQ (reference sequence). This CDR3 is 17 amino acids long. The CDR3 protein is CASSLLSGEGAKNIQYF. The CDR3 nucleotides read TGTGCCAGCAGCTTATTATCAGGGGAGGGGGCCAAAAACATTCAGTACTTC.

The V and J genes are TRBV7-9 and TRBJ2-2; D may be TRBD2 (5 bases). Per germline, CDR1 SEHNR and CDR2 FQNEAQ (reference sequence). Trimming removed 5 bases from V and 0 bases from J, with 7 bases in between. The CDR3 length is 14 residues. CDR3 nucleotides: TGTGCCAGCAGCACTAGGGCGAACACCGGGGAGCTGTTTTTT. Protein product: CASSTRANTGELFF.

As to this clone: The same CDR3 arises from other DNA sequences in this sample as well. This chain uses TRBV11-3 with TRBJ1-3, with D unclear. Trimming cost V 2 bases and J 1 base, with 6 bases left between them. The CDR3 covers 14 residues. CDR1 is SGHNT, CDR2 YENEEA, per germline. CDR3 region: CASSLSGSGNTIYF. In nucleotides, the CDR3 is TGTGCCAGCAGCTTATCCGGTTCTGGAAACACCATATATTTT.

This chain links TRBV7-8 with TRBJ2-3; a possible D gene is TRBD2 (5 bases). Trimming left V 6 bases short and J 4 bases short, with 8 bases between. Looked up from germline, CDR1 is SGHVS and CDR2 is FQNEAQ. This CDR3 is built from 12 residues. The CDR3 loop is CASSSGADTQYF. The CDR3, as DNA: TGTGCCAGCAGTTCCGGGGCAGATACGCAGTATTTT.

The rearrangement links TRBV27 to TRBJ2-6, with 10 bases aligning to TRBD1. V lost 2 bases to trimming and J lost 9 bases; unmatched junction nucleotides: 4. There are 15 residues in the CDR3. CDR1 MNHEY and CDR2 SMNVEV come from the germline V gene (reference sequence). The chain's CDR3 is CASSLGDRGVNVLTF. The DNA of the CDR3 is TGTGCCAGCAGTTTAGGGGACAGGGGTGTCAACGTCCTGACTTTC.

This chain connects TRBV2 to TRBJ1-5, with D uncertain. V dropped 4 bases and J dropped 1 base, with 11 bases sitting between them. CDR1 is SNHLY, CDR2 FYNNEI, per germline. The CDR3 runs 15 residues. The CDR3 reads CASSARFGSNQPQHF. CDR3 nucleotide sequence: TGTGCCAGCAGTGCCAGGTTTGGAAGCAATCAGCCCCAGCATTTT.

V and J are TRBV6-5 and TRBJ1-2; D possibly corresponds to TRBD1 (6 bases). This CDR3 has 14 amino acids. Germline-derived CDR1 and CDR2 are MNHEY and SVGAGI. Trimming removed 6 bases at V and 2 bases at J, with 13 bases between. The CDR3 is CASSSGQGNYGYTF. CDR3 nucleotides: TGTGCCAGCAGCTCCGGGCAGGGGAACTATGGCTACACCTTC.

This rearrangement joins TRBV29-1 to TRBJ1-2; D unclear. The V gene's germline CDR1 is SQVTM and CDR2 ANQGSEA. This CDR3 comprises 12 residues. V shed 8 bases and J shed 0 bases, with 10 bases lying between them. The CDR3 bases are TGCAGCACTAAGAAAGCTAACTATGGCTACACCTTC. Amino acids: CSTKKANYGYTF.

The CDR3 protein is CASSGQQGPSDEQFF. In DNA, the CDR3 is TGTGCCAGCAGTGGGCAACAGGGGCCTAGCGATGAGCAGTTCTTC. The genes are TRBV2 and TRBJ2-1, with TRBD1 as a possible D gene (7 bases). CDR3 length equals 15 residues. Germline CDR1 is SNHLY and CDR2 is FYNNEI. The V end was cut by 4 bases, the J end by 8 bases, with 18 bases between. Full variable domain (missing parts from reference TRBV2 and TRBJ2-1): EPEVTQTPSHQVTQMGQEVILRCVPISNHLYFYWYRQILGQKVEFLVSFYNNEISEKSEIFDDQFSVERPDGSNFTLKIRSTKLEDSAMYFCASSGQQGPSDEQFFGPGTRLTVL.

This chain joins TRBV27 and TRBJ1-5, with 9 positions matching TRBD1. This CDR3 comprises 14 residues. In germline, CDR1 is MNHEY, CDR2 SMNVEV (reference sequence). V was clipped by 1 base and J by 10 bases; unmatched bases: 5. The chain's CDR3 is CASSLLGQGGPQHF. The CDR3 DNA follows: TGTGCCAGCAGTTTATTGGGACAGGGTGGCCCCCAGCATTTT.

J is TRBJ1-5 and V is TRBV2; unclear D gene. The V and J ends lost 1 base and 0 bases respectively, with 7 bases between them. There are 15 residues in the CDR3. The germline V gene has CDR1 SNHLY and CDR2 FYNNEI. The DNA of the CDR3 is TGTGCCAGCAGTGAAGTCCTTTATAGCAATCAGCCCCAGCATTTT. It yields the protein CASSEVLYSNQPQHF.